This record looks at one T cell receptor (beta chain) sequence and its context. In the original workflow: Reference gene primer amplification gave estimated nucleated cell counts. TCRdb's table, derived via immunoSEQ multiplex PCR, lists solely in-frame clones and lacks some. V, J and clone size reflect that table, while D and trimming were determined from the DNA. The sample includes 250,000 to 300,000 clones, around nine tenths of them seen just once. This CDR3 contains 17 residues. Trimming at V came to 5 bases and at J to 2 bases, leaving 9 bases not matched to a gene. Germline V gene sequence: CDR1 MDHEN, CDR2 SYDVKM. The source of the sample is a study of blood T cell repertoires in COVID-19. The overall study: Samples of COVID-19 (acute and convalescent) were obtained from the United States, Italy and Spain. From T cells, B-cell-depleted T cells, or PBMCs came the material, which was cDNA or gDNA.

The Seattle site enrolled patients during active infection and followed them longitudinally. This sequence was found in a woman in her sixties with COVID-19, enrolled during active disease. The specimen was peripheral blood. The rearrangement links TRBV28 to TRBJ2-2, with 9 bases matching TRBD1. CDR3 loop: CASSGSTGGVNTGELFF. The CDR3 coding sequence is TGTGCCAGCAGTGGAAGCACAGGGGGCGTAAACACCGGGGAGCTGTTTTTT.